The source of this TCR beta chain is a study of cytomegalovirus exposure and HLA in healthy donors (TCRdb year 2017). In terms of the full investigation: An earlier analysis of 587 of the donors reported about 300 Gb of sequence data and around 100 million unique TCR beta sequences obtained from about 179 million T cells. Donor age, sex, ethnicity and CMV serostatus were collected together with the repertoire data. Typing coverage differed by locus: A, B, C, DRB1 and DQB1 were typed in about 629-640 donors, DQA1 in around 500, DPA1 in around 600, and DPB1 in just under 490. HLA typing covered class I and class II loci at four-digit resolution. The study was designed to test whether signatures of past pathogen exposure could be identified by cataloging public T cell receptors. A later analysis re-analyzed previously published TCR beta repertoires from roughly 630 donors and added high-resolution HLA genotyping to study TCR occurrence patterns. Among roughly 400 genotyped donors of the cohort, an average of 235,054 unique TCR beta nucleotide sequences were sequenced per donor, 15% to 20% of them non-productive. Besides the first cohort of roughly 700 subjects, a separate validation cohort made up of 120 different subjects was used. Roughly 5 DR-DQ haplotypes were handled as single units for association and clustering, since linkage in the cohort was strong. A later genetic analysis took genome-wide SNP genotypes for about 55% of the 666 donors and used that subset as a discovery cohort. Of the roughly 400 genotyped donors, about 80% fell in the genetic ancestry cluster associated with self-reported Caucasian donors. Every discovery cohort repertoire had been produced on one sequencing platform. Rather than using new phenotypic data, the later analysis identified candidate immune exposures from TCR beta sequences and from how often those sequences occurred across donors. An earlier analysis of some 600 of the donors applied high-throughput TCR beta sequencing to assess whether each TCR beta V gene segment acted as functional or pseudogenic. Roughly 300 gigabases of sequencing data and around 90 million unique TCR sequences made up an early release that covered some 640 HLA-typed donors. The T cell repertoires of 550 to 850 subjects were profiled by immunosequencing and related to cytomegalovirus serostatus. High-throughput TCR immunosequencing, statistical association of individual TCRs with disease status, and machine learning were combined to predict cytomegalovirus infection status.

Study-wide findings and limitations: Because HLA typing was missing for some donors at each locus, association tests included only the typed subset. When HLA alleles, especially DR and DQ, strongly co-occurred, TCR associations were difficult to assign to individual alleles. According to a later analysis, most CMV-associated TCR beta chains appeared to be HLA-restricted, and the HLA associations seemed to be driven largely by CMV exposure. In a later genetic analysis, a missense DCLRE1C variant was associated with V-gene and J-gene trimming of TCR beta chains, and the association was replicated in an independent cohort. A later analysis reported that several top co-occurrence clusters appeared linked to parvovirus B19, influenza, CMV and Epstein-Barr virus. Sequencing depth was assumed to be roughly uniform across donors in the presence/absence analyses, though that assumption may not hold. Broadly in line with IMGT annotations, most TCR beta V segments showed up in productive rearrangements about 90% or about 30% of the time in an earlier analysis of approximately 600 of the donors. Across donors, most TCR sequences were observed very rarely, whereas some public TCRs were present in many individuals. In a later analysis, around 17,000 TCR beta sequences were associated with specific HLA alleles at a false discovery rate of 0.05. The classifier was reported to diagnose cytomegalovirus status with high specificity and sensitivity in both the original cohort and the validation cohort. A further reported finding was that TCR beta sequences accurately predicted the HLA-A and HLA-B alleles for most subjects in the first cohort. In a later analysis, TCR association rates were found to vary across HLA loci, with the most associated TCRs seen for DRB1 alleles and the fewest for HLA-C alleles. Only TCR beta chains were sequenced in this cohort, and the absence of alpha or paired-chain data limited detectable features. In vitro tests confirmed that a few of the cytomegalovirus-associated TCR beta chains recognize cytomegalovirus antigens. According to the authors, the approach could potentially be generalized to other disease states and immunological phenotypes. CMV serostatus was the only immune exposure information available for the cohort. Compared with the roughly 700-donor mean, donors in an Asian-associated ancestry cluster had fewer N-insertions in productive TCRs, according to a later genetic analysis. Because counts were too low, 15 to 20 rarely observed V segments, including chromosome 9 orphons, were excluded from the earlier analysis of around 590 of the donors. The study listed over 150 TCR beta chains as associated with cytomegalovirus. Some IMGT-functional V segments, including TRBV6-2 and TRBV6-3, could not be told apart with the 87-base-pair reads, so those segments were excluded. Compared with equally common non-associated chains, HLA-associated TCR beta chains in a later analysis were more clonally expanded and had lower generation probabilities. Correlated functional status among segregating V segments might reflect linkage disequilibrium, but an unknown experimental factor could not be ruled out. A cluster of highly shared sequence variants was judged likely to be a technical artifact of the sequencing pipeline.

The cohort consisted of 666 healthy bone marrow donors. All cohort members were sampled while nominally healthy, although unrecorded immune exposures were likely present. The donor was CMV seropositive and belonged to the group of around 300 seropositive cohort members. Each donor provided a peripheral blood sample, and peripheral blood mononuclear cells were used for TCR beta sequencing. Genomic DNA extraction from the blood cell samples was performed with the Qiagen DNeasy Blood Extraction Kit. Libraries were prepared through the immunoSEQ multiplex PCR assay. The multiplex PCR relied on a mix of 60 forward primers for TCR Vbeta segments and 13 reverse primers for TCR Jbeta segments. Amplification of the CDR3 region of rearranged TCR beta genes was performed with a multiplex PCR assay on genomic DNA. Amplified TCR beta libraries were sequenced as 87-base-pair reads on the Illumina HiSeq System. The authors' analysis ran thus. A later analysis tallied around 87 million unique TCR beta chains across the 600 to 700 repertoires, and about 12 million of those chains were shared by two or more donors. To remove PCR and sequencing errors, raw reads were error-corrected and collapsed into unique sequences using a nearest-neighbor algorithm that merged closely related sequences. CDR3 sequences were aligned to IMGT reference sequences to assign V, D and J gene segments. Each retained sequence needed at least a six-nucleotide match to both a V gene segment and a J gene segment. A rearrangement counted as productive if the CDR3 had no stop codons and remained in frame with V and J, and every other rearrangement counted as non-productive. Following IMGT convention, CDR3 was defined as the stretch from the second conserved V-encoded cysteine up to the conserved J-encoded phenylalanine. Sequences without an unambiguous match to a single V gene segment were excluded from the earlier analysis of 450 to 750 of the donors. In an earlier analysis of more than 500 of the donors, a V segment was called functional when productive rearrangements were above 56.7%, and segregating when the standard deviation between donors exceeded 5%. A statistical classification framework was built to diagnose cytomegalovirus status from the catalog of TCR beta chain sequences. V and J gene assignment, in a later analysis, came from comparing TCR nucleotide sequences with IMGT/GENE-DB human TR gene sequences. In a later analysis, CDR3 sequences and most-parsimonious VDJ recombination scenarios were assigned using the TCRdist pipeline. A later analysis defined each TCR beta chain by its CDR3 amino acid sequence plus V-gene family, and excluded reads lacking a unique V-gene family. To address suspected cross-contamination and a sequencing artifact, a later analysis removed approximately 600 highly shared, low-generation-probability nucleotide sequences. In a later analysis, a clonal expansion index was calculated for each public chain from normalized within-repertoire ranks of inferred template counts. In a later analysis, generation probabilities were computed with a VDJ recombination model fitted to out-of-frame rearrangements, and the resulting probabilities were checked against IGoR. In a later analysis, hypergeometric tests were used to score TCR-TCR, TCR-HLA and TCR-CMV co-occurrence, with a repertoire-size bias correction applied to TCR pairs. A later analysis estimated false discovery rates by permuting HLA or CMV assignments 20 times. In a later analysis, co-occurring TCRs were grouped using DBSCAN, with TCRdist sequence similarity added in when clustering inside HLA-allele-positive subsets. For co-occurrence clustering, repertoires with fewer than 30,000 or more than 120,000 public chains were excluded, along with 4 to 6 repertoires with anomalous nucleotide sharing. The table was pulled from immuneACCESS by TCRdb, which kept in-frame rearrangements only. Such tables lose some clones; where checked, under half of the loss comes from unresolved V genes, and the rest has no known cause. V and J calls and clone size are copied from that table; D and trimming were computed from the DNA. This specimen's table enumerates over 200,000 clones. Around 0.95% of the sample comes from the top ten.

For this chain, trimming is 3 bases at the V end and 13 bases at the J end, and the number of junction bases without a gene match is 6. The CDR3, from cysteine to phenylalanine, totals 12 residues. Of the read, only the CDR3 DNA is kept; its 36 bases are in frame from base 1. According to the germline V gene, CDR1 reads KGHSH and CDR2 reads LQKENI. A word on this clone: The clone's antigen remains unknown.

Sequenced input: PBMCs. Rearrangement joined TRBV18 to TRBJ1-1, with 9 bases in between that match TRBD1. This TCR came from a woman aged 25-40 years in good health and CMV-seropositive. The DNA is as follows: TGTGCCAGCTCACCGGACAGGGGTCCGGATTTCTTT. It is translated as CASSPDRGPDFF.